Each of the 29 T cell receptor beta chains below was sequenced from the same sample in a study of blood T cell repertoires in COVID-19. Assay: immunoSEQ multiplex PCR; the TCRdb copy retains only in-frame clones and omits some. The table includes 150,000 to 200,000 clones, about nine tenths detected once. Sequenced: peripheral blood. These receptors all stem from a man aged 40-55 years with acute or convalescent COVID-19.

CDR3 nucleotide sequence: TGCGCCAGCAGGGGGGACAGGGGGTCGAACACTGAAGCTTTCTTT. The encoded protein is CASRGDRGSNTEAFF. The chain has TRBV5-1 and TRBJ1-1, with 11 nucleotides matching TRBD1. CDR1 SGHRS and CDR2 YFSETQ come from the germline V gene. Trimming removed 5 bases from V and 1 base from J; junction bases left unmatched: 4. The CDR3 contains 15 residues.

The V gene is TRBV7-6, the J gene TRBJ1-1; 7 bases are shared with TRBD1. V lost 1 base and J lost 7; bases outside the gene matches: 6. Germline V gene lookup returns CDR1 SGHVS and CDR2 FNYEAQ. This CDR3 region has 14 residues. The CDR3 is CASSLEDRVSEAFF. The CDR3, as DNA: TGTGCCAGCAGCTTAGAAGACAGGGTGAGTGAAGCTTTCTTT. The variable domain in full, with the rest retrieved from reference TRBV7-6 and TRBJ1-1, is GAGVSQSPRYKVTKRGQDVALRCDPISGHVSLYWYRQALGQGPEFLTYFNYEAQQDKSGLPNDRFSAERPEGSISTLTIQRTEQRDSAMYRCASSLEDRVSEAFFGQGTRLTVV.

The CDR3 sequence is CASSLPDRADTQYF. In DNA, the CDR3 is TGCGCCAGCAGCTTACCGGACAGGGCAGATACGCAGTATTTT. The V and J genes are TRBV5-1 and TRBJ2-3; 8 nucleotides agree with TRBD1. The CDR3 is made up of 14 amino acids. With 2 bases clipped from V and 4 bases from J, the junction kept 3 bases outside the gene matches. In germline, CDR1 is SGHRS, CDR2 YFSETQ.

The chain links TRBV4-3 to TRBJ2-7; 9 nucleotides line up with TRBD1. This CDR3 has 16 amino acids. The V and J ends lost 4 bases and 5 bases, in that order; junction bases with no gene match: 12. In germline, CDR1 is LGHNA, CDR2 YSLEER. The CDR3 DNA reads TGCGCCAGCAGCCTTGTCACCGGGACAGGGTCCCACGAGCAGTACTTC. It is translated as CASSLVTGTGSHEQYF.

The rearrangement joins TRBV7-9 to TRBJ2-3; possibly TRBD1 for D (5 bases). V lost 2 bases and J lost 1, with 13 bases in between. The CDR3 covers 16 residues. The germline V gene has CDR1 SEHNR and CDR2 FQNEAQ (reference sequence). CDR3 sequence (DNA): TGTGCCAGCAGCTTACCCCAAGGGGTCGGCACAGATACGCAGTATTTT. Protein product: CASSLPQGVGTDTQYF.

The chain carries TRBV27 and TRBJ2-1, with D unclear. V was pared by 6 bases and J by 0 bases, with 12 bases between. Germline assignment: CDR1 MNHEY and CDR2 SMNVEV (reference sequence). The CDR3 is 15 amino acids. The chain's CDR3 is CASSARPSSYNEQFF. CDR3 nucleotides: TGTGCCAGCAGCGCGCGGCCAAGCTCCTACAATGAGCAGTTCTTC.

This clone occurred a few times. The chain is built from TRBV7-9 and TRBJ2-1; 8 nucleotides match TRBD2. The CDR3 loop spans 17 amino acids. V shed 1 base and J 3 bases; nucleotides not matched to a gene: 8. Per germline, CDR1 SEHNR and CDR2 FQNEAQ (reference sequence). The CDR3 loop is CASSLGVAGGNYNEQFF. The CDR3 nucleotides are TGTGCCAGCAGCTTAGGAGTGGCGGGGGGTAACTACAATGAGCAGTTCTTC. Full variable domain (rest looked up from reference TRBV7-9 and TRBJ2-1): DTGVSQNPRHKITKRGQNVTFRCDPISEHNRLYWYRQTLGQGPEFLTYFQNEAQLEKSRLLSDRFSAERPKGSFSTLEIQRTEQGDSAMYLCASSLGVAGGNYNEQFFGPGTRLTVL.

V and J are TRBV5-6 and TRBJ1-5, with 7 bases fitting TRBD1. The V gene's germline CDR1 is SGHDT and CDR2 YYEEEE. This CDR3 is 14 amino acids long. The V segment lost 3 bases and the J segment 4 bases; nucleotides outside the gene matches: 4. CDR3 protein: CASSSGTANQPQHF. The CDR3 DNA reads TGTGCCAGCAGCTCAGGGACAGCGAATCAGCCCCAGCATTTT.

V usage is TRBV4-3 and J usage is TRBJ1-5, with a tentative D call TRBD1 (5 bases). V lost 4 bases, J lost 7 bases, and 14 bases lay in between. CDR1 and CDR2 from the germline V gene are LGHNA and YSLEER. The CDR3 is 14 residues long. CDR3 residues: CASSLSTGGQPQHF. The CDR3 DNA reads TGCGCCAGCAGCCTAAGTACGGGGGGGCAGCCCCAGCATTTT.

The gene calls are TRBV19 and TRBJ2-2; maybe TRBD2 (5 bases). V was trimmed by 7 bases and J by 0 bases, leaving 24 bases between them. CDR3 length: 19 residues. The V gene's germline CDR1 is LNHDA and CDR2 SQIVND (reference sequence). CDR3: CASIVSGRRLLANTGELFF. CDR3 nucleotides: TGTGCCAGTATCGTAAGCGGACGGAGATTACTCGCGAACACCGGGGAGCTGTTTTTT.

This clone was detected once. CDR3 loop: CASSTQGSSYEQYF. The CDR3 DNA reads as TGTGCCAGCAGCACCCAGGGAAGCTCCTACGAGCAGTACTTC. This chain links TRBV7-2 with TRBJ2-7; possibly TRBD1 for D (5 bases). Per germline, CDR1 SGHTA and CDR2 FQGNSA. Between the trimmed V and J ends, which lost 5 bases and 0 bases, there was a span of 11 bases. The CDR3 consists of 14 residues.

CDR3 coding DNA: TGCGCCAGCAGCCCGGACGCCGAGGGACCCCTCCACTTT. Translation gives CASSPDAEGPLHF. V and J are TRBV5-1 and TRBJ1-6; D is unclear. Germline-derived CDR1 and CDR2 are SGHRS and YFSETQ. The V end was cut by 4 bases, the J end by 12 bases, with 14 bases between. This CDR3 spans 13 amino acids. Full variable domain (outside the CDR3, taken from reference TRBV5-1 and TRBJ1-6): KAGVTQTPRYLIKTRGQQVTLSCSPISGHRSVSWYQQTPGQGLQFLFEYFSETQRNKGNFPGRFSGRQFSNSRSEMNVSTLELGDSALYLCASSPDAEGPLHFGNGTRLTVT.

The chain is built from TRBV6-1 and TRBJ1-3; D uncertain. Looked up from germline, CDR1 is MNHNS and CDR2 is SASEGT. Trimming took 1 base from V and 2 from J, leaving 6 bases between them. CDR3 length: 14 amino acids. DNA of the CDR3: TGTGCCAGCAGTGAAGTTCCCACTGGAAACACCATATATTTT. Its translation: CASSEVPTGNTIYF.

The chain recombines TRBV19 with TRBJ1-2; D not resolved. The length of the CDR3 is 15 residues. V lost 0 bases, J lost 8 bases, and 16 bases lay in between. Germline V gene data show CDR1 as LNHDA and CDR2 as SQIVND (reference sequence). This CDR3 reads CASSIDLSTSRGYTF. CDR3 DNA: TGTGCCAGTAGTATAGATCTATCAACATCGAGGGGCTACACCTTC. The entire variable domain, with the rest obtained from reference TRBV19 and TRBJ1-2, is as follows: DGGITQSPKYLFRKEGQNVTLSCEQNLNHDAMYWYRQDPGQGLRLIYYSQIVNDFQKGDIAEGYSVSREKKESFPLTVTSAQKNPTAFYLCASSIDLSTSRGYTFGSGTRLTVV.

The sample holds a few counts of this clone. V gene TRBV14 combines with J gene TRBJ1-1, with D maybe TRBD1 (6 bases). Germline values: CDR1 SGHDN, CDR2 FVKESK. Trimming took 4 bases from V and 4 from J, leaving 16 bases between them. The CDR3 sequence is 15 residues long. The CDR3 nucleotides read TGTGCCAGCAGCCCGGGGGGCGCGGTGGCCACTGAAGCTTTCTTT. As protein: CASSPGGAVATEAFF.

This chain connects TRBV24-1 to TRBJ1-2, with 7 bases matching TRBD1. V lost 9 bases and J lost 4; bases outside the gene matches: 1. The CDR3 extends over 11 amino acids. Germline lookup yields CDR1 KGHDR and CDR2 SFDVKD. The CDR3 is CATGTAYGYTF. CDR3 bases: TGTGCCACCGGGACAGCCTATGGCTACACCTTC.

This chain joins TRBV7-8 and TRBJ1-5; D ambiguous. Looked up from germline, CDR1 is SGHVS and CDR2 is FQNEAQ. The V end lost 7 bases, the J end lost 5 bases, and 15 bases lay between the germline ends. The CDR3 runs to 14 residues. The CDR3 sequence: CASTSTERDQPQHF. The CDR3 bases are TGTGCCAGCACCTCAACGGAGAGGGATCAGCCCCAGCATTTT. Full variable domain (missing parts from reference TRBV7-8 and TRBJ1-5): GAGVSQSPRYKVAKRGQDVALRCDPISGHVSLFWYQQALGQGPEFLTYFQNEAQLDKSGLPSDRFFAERPEGSVSTLKIQRTQQEDSAVYLCASTSTERDQPQHFGDGTRLSIL.

This chain links TRBV5-1 with TRBJ1-1; a possible D gene is TRBD1 (5 bases). This CDR3 has 18 amino acids. The V and J ends lost 4 bases and 4 bases respectively, with 26 bases between them. The germline V gene encodes CDR1 SGHRS and CDR2 YFSETQ. The chain's CDR3 is CASSPALLGLPLGTEAFF. CDR3 in DNA: TGCGCCAGCAGCCCTGCCCTACTGGGACTCCCGCTGGGCACTGAAGCTTTCTTT. Using reference TRBV5-1 and TRBJ1-1 for the parts outside the CDR3, the full variable domain is KAGVTQTPRYLIKTRGQQVTLSCSPISGHRSVSWYQQTPGQGLQFLFEYFSETQRNKGNFPGRFSGRQFSNSRSEMNVSTLELGDSALYLCASSPALLGLPLGTEAFFGQGTRLTVV.

The chain carries TRBV28 and TRBJ2-2, with 8 bases fitting TRBD1. J lost 4 bases, V lost 6 bases, and 7 bases had no gene match. The CDR3 runs to 15 residues. In germline, CDR1 is MDHEN, CDR2 SYDVKM. CDR3 sequence reads: CASRGDRGGTGELFF. CDR3 bases: TGTGCCAGCAGGGGAGACAGGGGAGGCACCGGGGAGCTGTTTTTT.

This rearrangement joins TRBV19 to TRBJ2-7; D remains ambiguous. V was pared by 3 bases and J by 3 bases, with 9 bases between. Germline-derived CDR1 and CDR2 are LNHDA and SQIVND (reference sequence). The CDR3 is 13 residues long. CDR3 in DNA: TGTGCCAGTAGTATCAGTCTAGACTACGAGCAGTACTTC. Encoded protein: CASSISLDYEQYF.

The J gene is TRBJ2-6, the V gene TRBV11-2; the match to TRBD1 covers 7 bases. Germline values: CDR1 SGHAT, CDR2 FQNNGV. J was trimmed by 0 bases and V by 6 bases; bases with no gene match: 5. The CDR3 length is 16 residues. CDR3 sequence (DNA): TGTGCCAGCAGAACCGCAGGGGGCTCTGGGGCCAACGTCCTGACTTTC. This gives the protein CASRTAGGSGANVLTF.

V is TRBV5-1 and J is TRBJ1-2; D is perhaps TRBD1 (6 bases). Germline V gene sequence: CDR1 SGHRS, CDR2 YFSETQ. Between the trimmed V and J ends, which lost 0 bases and 5 bases, there was a span of 17 bases. CDR3 length: 16 amino acids. This CDR3 reads CASSLGDRQALYGYTF. CDR3 in DNA: TGCGCCAGCAGCTTGGGGGACCGACAGGCCTTATATGGCTACACCTTC.

The V gene is TRBV15, the J gene TRBJ1-1, with D hard to call. V was cut by 0 bases and J by 5 bases, with 7 bases left in between. CDR3 length equals 13 residues. The germline gives CDR1 LNHNV, CDR2 YYDKDF (reference sequence). CDR3 coding DNA: TGTGCCACCAGCAGAGATACGGGAACTGAAGCTTTCTTT. It yields the protein CATSRDTGTEAFF.

The chain employs TRBV12-3 or TRBV12-4 and TRBJ1-1; no firm D call. Trimming left V 6 bases short and J 3 bases short, with 5 bases between. CDR3 size: 11 residues. The CDR3 protein is CASSSDTEAFF. DNA of the CDR3: TGTGCCAGCAGCTCGGACACTGAAGCTTTCTTT.

This clone showed up just a few times. The chain joins TRBV2 to TRBJ2-7; weak D call: TRBD2 (6 bases). The V end lost 3 bases, the J end lost 4 bases, and 10 bases lay between the germline ends. CDR3 length: 13 amino acids. In germline, CDR1 is SNHLY, CDR2 FYNNEI. The CDR3 DNA reads as TGTGCCAGCAGTGATCCGGGACTGTACGAGCAGTACTTC. This translates into CASSDPGLYEQYF.

This sequence joins TRBV6-1 and TRBJ1-4, with D perhaps TRBD1 (5 bases). There are 16 residues in the CDR3. The V gene's germline CDR1 is MNHNS and CDR2 SASEGT. V was shortened by 1 base and J by 8 bases, with 17 bases between the two germline ends. The CDR3 sequence is CASSEGVGQVGEKLFF. CDR3 bases: TGTGCCAGCAGTGAAGGAGTGGGGCAGGTTGGGGAAAAACTGTTTTTT.

This clone was counted once. This sequence joins TRBV5-6 and TRBJ2-5; TRBD1 matches 8 bases. With 3 bases clipped from V and 5 bases from J, the junction kept 12 bases outside the gene matches. Looked up from germline, CDR1 is SGHDT and CDR2 is YYEEEE. This CDR3 has 16 amino acids. The CDR3 nucleotides read TGTGCCAGCAGCTCTCTTCCGGACAGGGTGTGGGAGACCCAGTACTTC. It is translated as CASSSLPDRVWETQYF.

The chain uses TRBV5-4 and TRBJ1-1; possible D gene TRBD1, 5 bases. V was pared by 0 bases and J by 3 bases, with 18 bases between. The germline CDR1 and CDR2 sequences are SGHNT and YYREEE (reference sequence). This CDR3 has 17 residues. This chain's CDR3 is CASSLAHRGRAHTEAFF. Here the CDR3 DNA reads TGTGCCAGCAGCTTGGCTCACCGGGGGAGGGCCCACACTGAAGCTTTCTTT.

The chain carries TRBV5-8 and TRBJ2-3, with D tentatively TRBD1 (6 bases). Germline V gene lookup returns CDR1 SGHTS and CDR2 YDEGEE. Trimming took off 1 base at V and 1 base at J, with 13 bases between the two ends. The CDR3 is 16 residues long. The CDR3 here is CASSLFQGPGTDTQYF. For the CDR3, the DNA is TGTGCCAGCAGCTTGTTTCAGGGGCCGGGCACAGATACGCAGTATTTT.